The rows below give T cell receptor beta chains drawn from one sample of a study of cytomegalovirus exposure and HLA in healthy donors. Sequencing used immunoSEQ multiplex PCR; TCRdb keeps in-frame clones, though not all of them. The sample lists approximately 82,000 clones, roughly 94% occurring once. The source material was PBMCs. Receptor source: a young woman in good health and CMV-seronegative. Both conserved end residues are part of each CDR3. Each record gives: V gene, D gene, J gene, CDR3 protein, CDR3 DNA. A D gene is named only where the DNA matches it firmly.

v_gene: TRBV10-2; d_gene: .; j_gene: TRBJ2-7; CDR3aa: CASSESRPPGYEQYF; CDR3nt: TGCGCCAGCAGTGAGTCGAGACCCCCGGGCTACGAGCAGTACTTC
v_gene: TRBV19; d_gene: .; j_gene: TRBJ1-1; CDR3aa: CASTPRRQVVNTEAFF; CDR3nt: TGTGCCAGTACCCCCCGGAGGCAGGTGGTGAACACTGAAGCTTTCTTT
v_gene: TRBV7-9; d_gene: TRBD1; j_gene: TRBJ1-4; CDR3aa: CASSVRDREDEKLFF; CDR3nt: TGTGCCAGCAGCGTCCGGGACAGGGAGGATGAAAAACTGTTTTTT
v_gene: TRBV28; d_gene: .; j_gene: TRBJ2-1; CDR3aa: CASSLYRDLRNNEQFF; CDR3nt: TGTGCCAGCAGTTTATATCGGGACTTAAGGAACAATGAGCAGTTCTTC
v_gene: TRBV5-1; d_gene: .; j_gene: TRBJ2-3; CDR3aa: CASSFTGSSDTQYF; CDR3nt: TGCGCCAGCAGCTTCACAGGGAGCTCAGATACGCAGTATTTT
v_gene: TRBV5-1; d_gene: TRBD2; j_gene: TRBJ2-2; CDR3aa: CASSPSGKNTGELFF; CDR3nt: TGCGCCAGCAGCCCTAGCGGAAAAAACACCGGGGAGCTGTTTTTT
v_gene: TRBV5-6; d_gene: .; j_gene: TRBJ2-1; CDR3aa: CASSLSVEQFF; CDR3nt: TGTGCCAGCAGCTTATCAGTTGAGCAGTTCTTC
v_gene: TRBV5-1; d_gene: TRBD2; j_gene: TRBJ2-1; CDR3aa: CASSLAGGGGYNEQFF; CDR3nt: TGCGCCAGCAGCTTGGCGGGGGGGGGCGGCTACAATGAGCAGTTCTTC
v_gene: TRBV30; d_gene: .; j_gene: TRBJ2-2; CDR3aa: CAWSFTGTLTGELFF; CDR3nt: TGTGCCTGGAGTTTTACCGGGACACTTACCGGGGAGCTGTTTTTT
v_gene: TRBV7-2; d_gene: TRBD2; j_gene: TRBJ2-5; CDR3aa: CASSSSGRGETQYF; CDR3nt: TGTGCCAGCAGCTCTAGCGGGAGAGGAGAGACCCAGTACTTC
v_gene: TRBV28; d_gene: .; j_gene: TRBJ2-7; CDR3aa: CASSLGPTEQYF; CDR3nt: TGTGCCAGCAGTTTAGGGCCCACCGAGCAGTACTTC
v_gene: TRBV28; d_gene: .; j_gene: TRBJ1-5; CDR3aa: CATTRGSSSQPQHF; CDR3nt: TGTGCCACCACTCGAGGGTCGTCGAGTCAGCCCCAGCATTTT
v_gene: TRBV5-6; d_gene: .; j_gene: TRBJ2-7; CDR3aa: CASSLVLISEQYF; CDR3nt: TGTGCCAGCAGCTTGGTCCTTATTAGCGAGCAGTACTTC
v_gene: TRBV9; d_gene: .; j_gene: TRBJ1-1; CDR3aa: CASSVDRNTEAFF; CDR3nt: TGTGCCAGCAGCGTAGACAGGAACACTGAAGCTTTCTTT
v_gene: TRBV7-2; d_gene: TRBD2; j_gene: TRBJ2-7; CDR3aa: CASSSSLAGDPLNEQYF; CDR3nt: TGTGCCAGCAGCTCCTCACTAGCGGGAGACCCGCTTAATGAGCAGTACTTC
v_gene: TRBV6-1; d_gene: TRBD1; j_gene: TRBJ1-2; CDR3aa: CASSDPTGFYGYTF; CDR3nt: TGTGCCAGCAGTGACCCGACAGGGTTCTATGGCTACACCTTC
v_gene: TRBV5-6; d_gene: TRBD1; j_gene: TRBJ2-2; CDR3aa: CASSQKPGTGAAGELFF; CDR3nt: TGTGCCAGCAGCCAAAAACCCGGGACAGGGGCGGCCGGGGAGCTGTTTTTT
v_gene: TRBV7-2; d_gene: .; j_gene: TRBJ2-1; CDR3aa: CASSGRRGSNNEQFF; CDR3nt: TGTGCCAGCAGCGGCCGCAGGGGATCCAACAATGAGCAGTTCTTC
v_gene: TRBV5-8; d_gene: .; j_gene: TRBJ2-3; CDR3aa: CASSLGGRSRGHTDTQYF; CDR3nt: TGTGCCAGCAGCTTGGGGGGACGCTCAAGGGGACACACAGATACGCAGTATTTT
v_gene: TRBV5-4; d_gene: TRBD2; j_gene: TRBJ2-5; CDR3aa: CASSLVAGGPRETQYF; CDR3nt: TGTGCCAGCAGCTTGGTAGCGGGGGGGCCCCGAGAGACCCAGTACTTC
v_gene: TRBV10-1; d_gene: .; j_gene: TRBJ2-3; CDR3aa: CASSEFGVTDTQYF; CDR3nt: TGCGCCAGCAGTGAGTTCGGGGTGACAGATACGCAGTATTTT
v_gene: TRBV10-1; d_gene: TRBD1; j_gene: TRBJ2-2; CDR3aa: CASRPGQGINTGELFF; CDR3nt: TGCGCCAGCAGACCCGGACAGGGAATAAACACCGGGGAGCTGTTTTTT